These 2 T cell receptor beta chains originate from one sample sequenced in a study of PD-L1 blockade in urothelial cancer. Libraries were prepared by immunoSEQ multiplex PCR; TCRdb keeps only in-frame clonotypes and omits some of them. This table holds roughly 76,000 clones, approximately 90% found once. Time point: peripheral blood 6 weeks after treatment start. The input for sequencing was PBMCs, taken around atezolizumab (anti-PD-L1) treatment. The receptors shown here come from a woman of 80 years or more with urothelial cancer.

The chain couples TRBV7-9 to TRBJ1-1; 10 bases are shared with TRBD1. In germline, CDR1 is SEHNR, CDR2 FQNEAQ (reference sequence). After removal of 1 base from V and 0 bases from J, the junction contained 5 bases not matched to a gene. The CDR3 extends over 17 amino acids. CDR3 bases: TGTGCCAGCAGCTTAGGGGGGACAGGGGTATTGAACACTGAAGCTTTCTTT. Translating gives CASSLGGTGVLNTEAFF. Looking up the rest from reference TRBV7-9 and TRBJ1-1 gives the full variable domain: DTGVSQNPRHKITKRGQNVTFRCDPISEHNRLYWYRQTLGQGPEFLTYFQNEAQLEKSRLLSDRFSAERPKGSFSTLEIQRTEQGDSAMYLCASSLGGTGVLNTEAFFGQGTRLTVV.

This chain uses TRBV5-4 with TRBJ2-5; D may be TRBD1 (6 bases). Germline assignment: CDR1 SGHNT and CDR2 YYREEE (reference sequence). V lost 2 bases to trimming and J lost 3 bases, with 17 bases between them. The CDR3 has 16 residues. Here the CDR3 reads CASSLSADSPKETQYF. The CDR3 coding sequence is TGTGCCAGCAGCTTAAGCGCGGACAGCCCGAAAGAGACCCAGTACTTC.